This T cell receptor (beta chain) emerged from a study of blood T cell repertoires in COVID-19. The overall study: T cells, B-cell-depleted T cells, or PBMCs supplied cDNA or gDNA.

Authors' analysis steps: How many nucleated cells were present was estimated from reference gene primer amplification. This table comes from immunoSEQ multiplex PCR, and its TCRdb copy is limited to in-frame clones, with some not included. V and J calls and clone size are given by that table; D and trimming were obtained from the DNA. This sample has roughly 57,000 clones, with around 67% found just once. The CDR3 has 15 residues. The V end was cut by 3 bases, the J end by 7 bases, with 16 bases between. Germline assignment: CDR1 LNHDA and CDR2 SQIVND (reference sequence). J is TRBJ1-5 and V is TRBV19, with D uncertain. The sequence was obtained from a woman in her 70s with acute or convalescent COVID-19. Sequencing was carried out using peripheral blood. This CDR3 is CASSITRLGGQPQHF. Here the CDR3 DNA reads TGTGCCAGTAGTATTACCCGTCTTGGAGGCCAGCCCCAGCATTTT.